This is a list of T cell receptor beta chains from one sample in a study of vaccination and CD4 T cells after COVID-19. The antigens for these receptors are not known. TCRdb called the PCR reads again in MiXCR, with one record for every CDR3 protein. Of around 19,000 distinct CDR3 sequences in the sample, just under 55% were seen once. Sequencing was performed on CD4+ T cells from blood, cultured in vitro. The origin of the receptors is a human donor who had recovered from COVID-19. Each CDR3 is given without its conserved first and last residue.

V gene: TRBV10-1; J gene: TRBJ2-3; CDR3 protein: ASSEAGGPTDTQY
V gene: TRBV10-3; J gene: TRBJ2-5; CDR3 protein: ASSSTVGGETQY
V gene: TRBV19; J gene: TRBJ2-7; CDR3 protein: ASRGTGSSYEQY
V gene: TRBV7-2; J gene: TRBJ1-2; CDR3 protein: ASSLRGANYGYT
V gene: TRBV5-4; J gene: TRBJ1-5; CDR3 protein: ASSLDGSLSNQPQH
V gene: TRBV28; J gene: TRBJ2-7; CDR3 protein: ASSLWGFSDLYEQY
V gene: TRBV24-1; J gene: TRBJ2-5; CDR3 protein: ATSARDRGQETQY
V gene: TRBV18; J gene: TRBJ2-5; CDR3 protein: ASSPRSEGAGETQY
V gene: TRBV5-4; J gene: TRBJ2-3; CDR3 protein: ASSRSVGTDTQY
V gene: TRBV15; J gene: TRBJ2-3; CDR3 protein: ATSRPGTGADTQY
V gene: TRBV6-1; J gene: TRBJ2-7; CDR3 protein: ASSQGAYEQY
V gene: TRBV7-2; J gene: TRBJ2-3; CDR3 protein: ASSLSLGTSIHTQY
V gene: TRBV27; J gene: TRBJ2-2; CDR3 protein: ASSLVMRQDTGELF
V gene: TRBV19; J gene: TRBJ1-2; CDR3 protein: ASSMWGAYSGYT
V gene: TRBV30; J gene: TRBJ1-1; CDR3 protein: AWSVGAEAF
V gene: TRBV28; J gene: TRBJ1-1; CDR3 protein: ASSLVWEGGAGNTEAF
V gene: TRBV15; J gene: TRBJ2-3; CDR3 protein: ATSSRRALTDTQY
V gene: TRBV27; J gene: TRBJ2-7; CDR3 protein: ASSLSGSYEQY
V gene: TRBV6-5; J gene: TRBJ1-2; CDR3 protein: ASSYSAGGSYGYT
V gene: TRBV19; J gene: TRBJ1-1; CDR3 protein: ASSIEAVDTEAF
V gene: TRBV20-1; J gene: TRBJ1-4; CDR3 protein: SARDWGQGNEKLF
V gene: TRBV7-2; J gene: TRBJ2-1; CDR3 protein: ASSLAERNGLAGGRYNEQF
V gene: TRBV6-1; J gene: TRBJ1-5; CDR3 protein: ASIREGPNQPQH
V gene: TRBV7-9; J gene: TRBJ2-1; CDR3 protein: ASSLSGRGGDNEQF
V gene: TRBV27; J gene: TRBJ1-5; CDR3 protein: ASKGEGYSNQPQH
V gene: TRBV10-3; J gene: TRBJ2-1; CDR3 protein: AISAIAQSSYNEQF
V gene: TRBV20-1; J gene: TRBJ2-1; CDR3 protein: SARELWTGNEQF
V gene: TRBV4-1; J gene: TRBJ1-6; CDR3 protein: ASSPGQGAQYSPLH
V gene: TRBV7-8; J gene: TRBJ2-5; CDR3 protein: ASSSTKRGLQETQY
V gene: TRBV28; J gene: TRBJ1-5; CDR3 protein: ASRALRGASQPQH
V gene: TRBV12-3/TRBV12-4; J gene: TRBJ1-6; CDR3 protein: ASSPGFSPLH
V gene: TRBV6-2/TRBV6-3; J gene: TRBJ2-1; CDR3 protein: ASSSPRLSGRDYNEQF
V gene: TRBV6-2/TRBV6-3; J gene: TRBJ1-3; CDR3 protein: ASSYNKPGNTIY
V gene: TRBV6-1; J gene: TRBJ2-7; CDR3 protein: ASHPRRGTAQY
V gene: TRBV27; J gene: TRBJ2-7; CDR3 protein: ASTWGEGRTYEQY
V gene: TRBV5-1; J gene: TRBJ1-6; CDR3 protein: ASSALEGASLNSPLH
V gene: TRBV7-9; J gene: TRBJ2-5; CDR3 protein: ASSLWGQGGRETQY
V gene: TRBV30; J gene: TRBJ1-3; CDR3 protein: AWSVGAGASGNTIY
V gene: TRBV30; J gene: TRBJ1-5; CDR3 protein: AWSRTGKIRQPQH
V gene: TRBV11-2; J gene: TRBJ1-6; CDR3 protein: ASSSEGRYNSPLH
V gene: TRBV20-1; J gene: TRBJ2-3; CDR3 protein: SARDWGSDTQY
V gene: TRBV19; J gene: TRBJ2-3; CDR3 protein: ASTEGLAGVTQY
V gene: TRBV5-1; J gene: TRBJ1-6; CDR3 protein: ASSPADTGTSYNSPLH
V gene: TRBV11-3; J gene: TRBJ2-2; CDR3 protein: ASSRTPNTGELF